The clone carrying this T cell receptor beta chain has more than one count but fewer than ten. Its antigen remains unidentified. These data originate in a study of vaccination effects on CD4 cells after COVID-19. In the study overall: A few convalescent patients gave samples early and late after vaccination.

The culture ran for approximately 11 days before CD4+ T cells were isolated. Between March and December 2020, the person had a SARS-CoV-2 infection that PCR confirmed. The cohort was immunized with two doses of either the BNT162b2 or mRNA-1273 vaccine. TCRdb's table, derived via immunoSEQ multiplex PCR, lists solely in-frame clones and lacks some. The sample consists of roughly 30,000 clones, about 75% of them appearing once. The CDR3 has 13 amino acids. CDR1 is ENHRY and CDR2 is SYGVKD in the germline V gene. The germline V and J ends were trimmed by 4 bases and 2 bases, with 9 bases remaining between them.

The chain recombines TRBV10-3 with TRBJ2-7, with D perhaps TRBD2 (7 bases). This sequence was found in a human donor who had a prior SARS-CoV-2 infection. The specimen comprised CD4+ T cells from PBMCs cultured without peptide, sampled after COVID-19 vaccination. The CDR3: CAISGEGAYEQYF. CDR3 nucleotide sequence: TGTGCCATCAGTGGGGAGGGGGCCTACGAGCAGTACTTC.